One sample yielded the 9 T cell receptor beta chains listed below, sequenced in a study of T cells in Graves' hyperthyroidism and ophthalmopathy. TCR beta CDR3 region amplification was performed from RNA transcripts. A first-round RT-PCR of the TCR CDR3 used the HTBI primer set. TCRdb reprocessed the multiplex PCR reads with MiXCR, giving one entry per CDR3 protein. In the table there are over 450,000 distinct CDR3 sequences, about a sixth of which are singletons. The sequenced sample was blood. Receptors were obtained from a woman aged 18-35 years with Graves' ophthalmopathy.

This clonotype has a count of ten or more. The chain combines TRBV13 with TRBJ1-1; the D is unclear. This CDR3 region has 16 residues. The V and J ends lost 4 bases and 0 bases respectively, with 15 bases between them. CDR1 and CDR2 (germline): PRHDT, FYEKMQ (reference sequence). The CDR3 sequence: CASSSNLQPLNTEAFF. In DNA, the CDR3 is TGTGCCAGCAGCTCAAACCTACAACCTCTGAACACTGAAGCTTTCTTT.

This clonotype was found once. The chain couples TRBV4-1 to TRBJ1-5, with D possibly TRBD1 on 5 matching bases. The CDR3 runs to 15 residues. In germline, CDR1 is MGHRA, CDR2 YSYEKL. V dropped 4 bases and J dropped 6 bases, with 16 bases sitting between them. CDR3 sequence: CASSLDNGGFQPQHF. In DNA, the CDR3 is TGCGCCAGCAGCCTAGATAACGGGGGTTTTCAGCCCCAGCATTTT.

This clonotype was picked up many times. The chain has TRBV28 and TRBJ1-5; no definite D call. V was pared by 4 bases and J by 0 bases, with 10 bases between. The CDR3 is 15 residues long. Germline V CDR1 and CDR2: MDHEN, SYDVKM. Here the CDR3 reads CASSSSSYSNQPQHF. The CDR3 region has the DNA TGTGCCAGCAGTTCGTCCAGTTATAGCAATCAGCCCCAGCATTTT.

This clonotype has at least ten counts. V usage is TRBV6-1 and J usage is TRBJ1-1; no clear D. CDR3 size: 13 residues. Germline loops: CDR1 MNHNS, CDR2 SASEGT. Trimming cost V 7 bases and J 0 bases, with 9 bases left between them. CDR3 DNA: TGTGCCAGCAAGTGGACGATGAACACTGAAGCTTTCTTT. It encodes CASKWTMNTEAFF.

This clonotype was seen a handful of times. This rearrangement joins TRBV20-1 to TRBJ2-7; D is tentatively TRBD1 or TRBD2 (5 bases each). The CDR3 sequence is 15 residues long. CDR1 and CDR2 from the germline V gene are DFQATT and SNEGSKA (reference sequence). Trimming took 2 bases from V and 3 from J, leaving 17 bases between them. The CDR3, as DNA: TGCAGTGCTAGACCTACACGGGACGTTAACTACGAGCAGTACTTC. Its translation: CSARPTRDVNYEQYF.

This clonotype was counted at least ten times. Here the CDR3 DNA reads TGTGCCAGCAGCGCCCTCGGCAGCCGCCATGACGAGCAGTACTTC. Its protein is CASSALGSRHDEQYF. The rearrangement links TRBV6-1 to TRBJ2-7; D unclear. Deletions cut 6 bases from V and 5 bases from J, with 20 bases between. The germline gives CDR1 MNHNS, CDR2 SASEGT. The CDR3 is 15 amino acids.

This chain uses TRBV27 with TRBJ2-7, with TRBD1 identical over 7 bases. Germline CDR1 MNHEY, CDR2 SMNVEV (reference sequence). Trimming removed 5 bases from V and 5 bases from J; junction bases left unmatched: 6. This CDR3 is built from 13 residues. Here the CDR3 reads CASSQRQGHEQYF. The CDR3 DNA follows: TGTGCCAGCAGTCAGCGACAGGGCCACGAGCAGTACTTC.

J is TRBJ2-3 and V is TRBV6-1, with no clear D. Trimming removed 0 bases at V and 3 bases at J, with 10 bases between. CDR3 length: 15 residues. Germline CDR1 reads MNHNS; CDR2 reads SASEGT. The DNA for the CDR3 is TGTGCCAGCAGTGAAGCGCTAGGGCGGACAGATACGCAGTATTTT. Residues: CASSEALGRTDTQYF.

In regard to this clonotype: A single base separates this from a much larger clone, so it may be a read error. The chain combines TRBV30 with TRBJ2-2; 7 bases align to TRBD1. CDR1 is GTSNPN and CDR2 is SVGIG in the germline V gene (reference sequence). This CDR3 contains 13 residues. The CDR3 region has the DNA TGTGCCGTACAGGGGTCGAACGCCGGGGAGCTGTTTTTT. Residues: CAVQGSNAGELFF.